This passage covers 25 T cell receptor beta chains from one sample sequenced in a study of beta chain features in type 1 diabetes. TCRB transcripts that were expressed got sequenced, as all of the isolated RNA had been reverse transcribed. Data came from immunoSEQ multiplex PCR; TCRdb stores just in-frame clones and leaves some out. The repertoire holds fewer than 400,000 clones, with less than 10% as singletons. The sequenced sample was central memory CD4+ T cells from blood. The receptors stem from a woman aged 18-35 years in good health.

This clone was counted between two and nine times. V gene TRBV28 combines with J gene TRBJ1-5, with unresolved D. V dropped 6 bases and J dropped 1 base, with 13 bases sitting between them. Germline V gene sequence: CDR1 MDHEN, CDR2 SYDVKM. The CDR3 spans 15 residues. The CDR3 here is CASRPPGPSNQPQHF. DNA for the CDR3: TGTGCCAGCAGGCCTCCAGGTCCGAGCAATCAGCCCCAGCATTTT.

The chain has TRBV6-6 and TRBJ2-4, with D unresolved. Germline assignment: CDR1 MNHNY and CDR2 SVGAGI (reference sequence). CDR3 length equals 16 residues. V shed 1 base and J shed 1 base, with 11 bases lying between them. The CDR3 spells CASSYWQRSAKNIQYF. The CDR3 DNA reads as TGTGCCAGCAGTTACTGGCAGCGATCGGCCAAAAACATTCAGTACTTC.

The sample holds many counts of this clone. The chain has TRBV21-1 and TRBJ2-3; TRBD2 is the table's D call and was not checked against the DNA. TRBV21-1 is given as a pseudogene. The CDR3 spans 17 residues. The DNA of the CDR3 is TGTGCCAGCAGCACTCCTAGACGACCCGATAGCACAGATACGCAGTATTTT. This translates into CASSTPRRPDSTDTQYF.

This clone was seen only a few times. The chain recombines TRBV10-3 with TRBJ2-5, with 8 positions matching TRBD1. The CDR3 totals 14 residues. Germline lookup yields CDR1 ENHRY and CDR2 SYGVKD. Germline trimming cut 6 bases from V and 5 bases from J; bases unmatched to any gene: 8. Here the CDR3 DNA reads TGTGCCATCAGCGTTGGACAGGGCTTTGAGACCCAGTACTTC. Translated: CAISVGQGFETQYF.

This clone was counted between two and nine times. In DNA form, the CDR3 reads TGTGCCAGCAGCCCGGGGACTGCCCCGGGGTTCGAGCAGTACTTC. Residues: CASSPGTAPGFEQYF. The rearrangement joins TRBV7-6 to TRBJ2-7; tentative D call: TRBD2 (6 bases). The ends were cut back, 5 bases at V and 6 bases at J, with 20 bases in the middle. The CDR3 is 15 residues long. Germline CDR1 and CDR2: SGHVS and FNYEAQ.

This clone came up many times. This rearrangement joins TRBV29-1 to TRBJ2-7; TRBD2 aligns across 8 bases. The junction had 6 bases not matched to a gene; V was cut back by 5 bases and J by 3 bases. Germline V gene sequence: CDR1 SQVTM, CDR2 ANQGSEA. CDR3 size: 13 residues. In nucleotides, the CDR3 is TGCAGCGTTCCCGGGACTAGTAACTACGAGCAGTACTTC. This codes for CSVPGTSNYEQYF.

The rearrangement uses TRBV18 and TRBJ2-1, with 12 positions matching TRBD1. Trimming at V came to 8 bases and at J to 8 bases, leaving 7 bases not matched to a gene. CDR1 is KGHSH and CDR2 is LQKENI in the germline V gene. CDR3 length equals 14 residues. The DNA for the CDR3 is TGTGCCAGCACAACCGGGACAGGGGGCTATGAGCAGTTCTTC. It translates to CASTTGTGGYEQFF.

The V and J genes are TRBV4-2 and TRBJ2-7; unclear D gene. V was pared by 2 bases and J by 4 bases, with 9 bases between. The CDR3 loop spans 13 amino acids. Germline CDR1 reads LGHNA; CDR2 reads YNFKEQ. CDR3 region: CASSQTVEYEQYF. CDR3 nucleotides: TGTGCCAGCAGCCAAACGGTGGAGTACGAGCAGTACTTC.

This clone was counted only a few times. The V call is TRBV11-2, the J call TRBJ2-5, with D possibly being TRBD2 (6 bases). V was pared by 8 bases and J by 0 bases, with 13 bases between. The CDR3 loop spans 14 amino acids. CDR1 SGHAT and CDR2 FQNNGV come from the germline V gene. The CDR3 region is CASRSGDYQETQYF. As DNA, the CDR3 is TGTGCCAGCCGAAGTGGGGACTACCAAGAGACCCAGTACTTC.

The chain combines TRBV28 with TRBJ2-2; D is possibly TRBD2 (6 bases). The V gene lost 6 bases and the J gene lost 6 bases, with 11 bases spanning the gap. This CDR3 is 13 amino acids long. Germline V gives CDR1 MDHEN, CDR2 SYDVKM. The CDR3 DNA sequence: TGTGCCAGCAGCCGTCCGGGAGCCGGGGAGCTGTTTTTT. Amino acids: CASSRPGAGELFF.

The chain carries TRBV5-4 and TRBJ1-1, with D possibly being TRBD1 (6 bases). The CDR3 length is 13 residues. Trimming removed 3 bases from V and 8 bases from J, with 14 bases in between. Per germline, CDR1 SGHNT and CDR2 YYREEE (reference sequence). The CDR3 DNA follows: TGTGCCAGCAGCTCCGTCAGTGACAGGGAAGCTTTCTTT. Translated: CASSSVSDREAFF.

This clone was seen repeatedly, ten times or more. V usage is TRBV18 and J usage is TRBJ2-6; either TRBD1 or TRBD2 may fit D (5 bases each). The V and J ends lost 4 bases and 0 bases respectively, with 28 bases between them. Looked up from germline, CDR1 is KGHSH and CDR2 is LQKENI. There are 22 residues in the CDR3. CDR3 amino acids: CASSLSGTVLASESSGANVLTF. DNA of the CDR3: TGTGCCAGCTCACTTTCCGGGACGGTCCTCGCAAGCGAATCCTCTGGGGCCAACGTCCTGACTTTC.

This clone was counted a few times. This chain connects TRBV2 to TRBJ1-5, with D unresolved. The V end was cut by 1 base, the J end by 4 bases, with 8 bases between. Germline CDR1 and CDR2: SNHLY and FYNNEI. The CDR3 contains 14 residues. CDR3 in DNA: TGTGCCAGCAGTGAAGTTGCCGGAAATCAGCCCCAGCATTTT. As protein: CASSEVAGNQPQHF. Drawing the rest from reference TRBV2 and TRBJ1-5, the complete variable domain is EPEVTQTPSHQVTQMGQEVILRCVPISNHLYFYWYRQILGQKVEFLVSFYNNEISEKSEIFDDQFSVERPDGSNFTLKIRSTKLEDSAMYFCASSEVAGNQPQHFGDGTRLSIL.

This clone showed up just a few times. The gene calls are TRBV28 and TRBJ2-3, with 8 positions matching TRBD2. V was clipped by 5 bases and J by 4 bases; unmatched bases: 8. CDR3 length: 15 amino acids. CDR1 is MDHEN, CDR2 SYDVKM, per germline. CDR3 sequence (DNA): TGTGCCAGCAGTCCAAGCGGGAGTGGGGCAGATACGCAGTATTTT. Translated, it gives CASSPSGSGADTQYF. The complete variable domain, with remaining parts taken from reference TRBV28 and TRBJ2-3, reads DVKVTQSSRYLVKRTGEKVFLECVQDMDHENMFWYRQDPGLGLRLIYFSYDVKMKEKGDIPEGYSVSREKKERFSLILESASTNQTSMYLCASSPSGSGADTQYFGPGTRLTVL.

CDR3: CASSLDGTGLQAEQFF. The DNA of the CDR3 is TGTGCCAGCAGCTTAGATGGGACCGGGCTCCAAGCTGAGCAGTTCTTC. V usage is TRBV11-2 and J usage is TRBJ2-1; D possibly matches TRBD1 or TRBD2 (5 bases each). V lost 0 bases and J 9 bases, leaving 18 bases between the germline ends. From germline, CDR1 is SGHAT and CDR2 FQNNGV. The CDR3 runs 16 residues.

This clone has at least ten counts. The chain recombines TRBV5-1 with TRBJ2-2; tentative D call: TRBD1 (5 bases). Germline-derived CDR1 and CDR2 are SGHRS and YFSETQ. The CDR3 has 15 amino acids. The V end lost 2 bases, the J end lost 0 bases, and 8 bases lay between the germline ends. As DNA, the CDR3 is TGCGCCAGCAGCTTCGGACATTCGAACACCGGGGAGCTGTTTTTT. Its protein is CASSFGHSNTGELFF. Together with reference TRBV5-1 and TRBJ2-2, the CDR3 gives the full variable domain: KAGVTQTPRYLIKTRGQQVTLSCSPISGHRSVSWYQQTPGQGLQFLFEYFSETQRNKGNFPGRFSGRQFSNSRSEMNVSTLELGDSALYLCASSFGHSNTGELFFGEGSRLTVL.

To note about this clone: Other nucleotide sequences from this sample produce the same CDR3. This chain links TRBV28 with TRBJ1-1, with D tentatively TRBD1 (5 bases). From germline, CDR1 is MDHEN and CDR2 SYDVKM. V lost 2 bases to trimming and J lost 2 bases, with 12 bases between them. The length of the CDR3 is 15 residues. Here the CDR3 DNA reads TGTGCCAGCAGTTTACCCGGGACTTCTAACACTGAAGCTTTCTTT. Protein: CASSLPGTSNTEAFF.

Many counts were recorded for this clone. The CDR3 region has the DNA TGTGCCAGCAGCTCTCTCCGGGGGGAAGACACAGATACGCAGTATTTT. This translates into CASSSLRGEDTDTQYF. The chain carries TRBV7-2 and TRBJ2-3; 7 nucleotides agree with TRBD2. V gave up 4 bases and J gave up 2 bases; unmatched junction bases: 9. Germline CDR1 and CDR2: SGHTA and FQGNSA. This CDR3 region has 16 residues. The full variable domain, rest sourced from reference TRBV7-2 and TRBJ2-3, is GAGVSQSPSNKVTEKGKDVELRCDPISGHTALYWYRQSLGQGLEFLIYFQGNSAPDKSGLPSDRFSAERTGGSVSTLTIQRTQQEDSAVYLCASSSLRGEDTDTQYFGPGTRLTVL.

This clone came up a few times. This chain joins TRBV2 and TRBJ1-5; D remains unclear. V lost 4 bases and J 0 bases, leaving 7 bases between the germline ends. Looked up from germline, CDR1 is SNHLY and CDR2 is FYNNEI. This CDR3 comprises 14 residues. The CDR3 is CASSGGNSNQPQHF. Here the CDR3 DNA reads TGTGCCAGCAGTGGTGGGAATAGCAATCAGCCCCAGCATTTT.

The rearrangement uses TRBV5-6 and TRBJ1-5, with 8 bases identical to TRBD1. Germline V gene sequence: CDR1 SGHDT, CDR2 YYEEEE. The CDR3 contains 15 residues. J lost 3 bases, V lost 4 bases, and 6 bases had no gene match. The CDR3 nucleotides read TGTGCCAGCAGCCTGATGGACAGGGACAATCAGCCCCAGCATTTT. Translating it yields CASSLMDRDNQPQHF. The full variable domain, its missing parts supplied by reference TRBV5-6 and TRBJ1-5, is DAGVTQSPTHLIKTRGQQVTLRCSPKSGHDTVSWYQQALGQGPQFIFQYYEEEERQRGNFPDRFSGHQFPNYSSELNVNALLLGDSALYLCASSLMDRDNQPQHFGDGTRLSIL.

The table lists this clone with a few counts. The chain couples TRBV28 to TRBJ2-7; 9 bases match TRBD2. This CDR3 contains 16 residues. Germline values: CDR1 MDHEN, CDR2 SYDVKM. V lost 5 bases to trimming and J lost 4 bases; unmatched junction nucleotides: 12. The CDR3 DNA follows: TGTGCCAGCAGTCTCCCGGCCCCGACTAGCGGATACGAGCAGTACTTC. Translation: CASSLPAPTSGYEQYF.

There are a few counts of this clone. V and J are TRBV5-4 and TRBJ1-1; D possibly corresponds to TRBD1 (6 bases). The CDR3 contains 16 residues. The ends were cut back, 4 bases at V and 0 bases at J, with 16 bases in the middle. Germline CDR1 and CDR2: SGHNT and YYREEE (reference sequence). The CDR3 nucleotides are TGTGCCAGCAGCCAAGATGGCGGGACAATGAACACTGAAGCTTTCTTT. Translation: CASSQDGGTMNTEAFF.

This clone was seen at least ten times. This chain joins TRBV11-2 and TRBJ2-1, with 8 bases identical to TRBD2. CDR1 and CDR2 from the germline V gene are SGHAT and FQNNGV. Germline trimming cut 4 bases from V and 2 bases from J; bases unmatched to any gene: 7. The CDR3 is made up of 16 amino acids. CDR3 residues: CASSSPAGVAYNEQFF. The DNA of the CDR3 is TGTGCCAGCAGCTCCCCAGCGGGAGTCGCCTACAATGAGCAGTTCTTC.

This clone was counted at least ten times. The chain is built from TRBV28 and TRBJ1-5; D not certain. The germline V gene encodes CDR1 MDHEN and CDR2 SYDVKM. The CDR3 runs 15 residues. V lost 5 bases, J lost 4 bases, and 15 bases lay in between. The DNA of the CDR3 is TGTGCCAGCAGTACCCGAAGACACCAAAATCAGCCCCAGCATTTT. This sequence encodes CASSTRRHQNQPQHF.

The chain joins TRBV4-1 to TRBJ2-7; no firm D call. The CDR3 runs to 14 residues. Per germline, CDR1 MGHRA and CDR2 YSYEKL. The V and J ends lost 0 bases and 3 bases respectively, with 9 bases between them. This chain's CDR3 is CASSQDFGYYEQYF. As DNA, the CDR3 is TGCGCCAGCAGCCAAGATTTTGGATACTACGAGCAGTACTTC.